One T cell receptor beta chain is described in this entry. The entry originates in a study of T cell repertoires in cytomegalovirus infection. TCRdb independently ran MiXCR on the reads; one entry per CDR3 protein. The data show some 680,000 distinct CDR3 sequences, under 40% seen once. V was shortened by 0 bases and J by 9 bases, with 6 bases between the two germline ends. CDR1 is GTSNPN, CDR2 SVGIG, per germline (reference sequence). The CDR3 runs 12 residues. This clonotype was sampled from a human donor in good health (CMV status not recorded). Some clones in this sample may be carry-over from other donors' samples. V gene TRBV30 combines with J gene TRBJ1-6; D unclear. Sequencing was performed on PBMCs. In DNA, the CDR3 is TGTGCCTGGAGTGTATTCGGTTCACCCCTCCACTTT. Residues: CAWSVFGSPLHF. The whole variable domain, remainder taken from reference TRBV30 and TRBJ1-6, is SQTIHQWPATLVQPVGSPLSLECTVEGTSNPNLYWYRQAAGRGLQLLFYSVGIGQISSEVPQNLSASRPQDRQFILSSKKLLLSDSGFYLCAWSVFGSPLHFGNGTRLTVT.